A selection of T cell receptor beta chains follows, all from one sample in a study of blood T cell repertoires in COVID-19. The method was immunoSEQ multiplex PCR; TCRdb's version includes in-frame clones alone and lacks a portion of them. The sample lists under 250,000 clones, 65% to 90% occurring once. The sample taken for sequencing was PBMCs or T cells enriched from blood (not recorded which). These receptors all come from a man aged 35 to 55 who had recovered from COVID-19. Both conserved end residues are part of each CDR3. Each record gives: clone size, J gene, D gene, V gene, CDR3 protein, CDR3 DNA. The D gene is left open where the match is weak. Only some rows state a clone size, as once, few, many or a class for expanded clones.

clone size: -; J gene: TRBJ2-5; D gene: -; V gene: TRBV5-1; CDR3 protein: CASSLGLVGETQYF; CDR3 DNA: TGCGCCAGCAGCTTGGGACTGGTCGGGGAGACCCAGTACTTC
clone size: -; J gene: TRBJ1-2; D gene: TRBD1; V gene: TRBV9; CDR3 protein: CASSVGAGGGYTF; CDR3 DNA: TGTGCCAGCAGCGTGGGGGCAGGGGGAGGCTACACCTTC
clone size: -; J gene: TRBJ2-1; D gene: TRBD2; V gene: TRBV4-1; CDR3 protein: CASSRSSGTSAFEQFF; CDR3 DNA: TGCGCCAGCAGCCGAAGTTCGGGGACTAGCGCATTTGAGCAGTTCTTC
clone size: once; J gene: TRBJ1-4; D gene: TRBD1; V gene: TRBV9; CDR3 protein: CASSVEGGRGEKLFF; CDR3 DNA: TGTGCCAGCAGCGTAGAAGGGGGCCGAGGTGAAAAACTGTTTTTT
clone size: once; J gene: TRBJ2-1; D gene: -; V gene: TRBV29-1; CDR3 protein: CSAGGWVGANEQFF; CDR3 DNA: TGCAGCGCTGGGGGCTGGGTCGGGGCCAATGAGCAGTTCTTC
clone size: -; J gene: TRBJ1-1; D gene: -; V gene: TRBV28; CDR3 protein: CASRRGAGRNTEAFF; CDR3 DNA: TGTGCCAGCCGGCGGGGGGCCGGGCGGAACACTGAAGCTTTCTTT
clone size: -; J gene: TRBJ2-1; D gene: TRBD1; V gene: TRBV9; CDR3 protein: CASSAGQSNEQFF; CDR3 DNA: TGTGCCAGCAGCGCGGGACAGAGCAATGAGCAGTTCTTC
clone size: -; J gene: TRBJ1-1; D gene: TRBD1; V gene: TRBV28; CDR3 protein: CASTLTGVVWNTEAFF; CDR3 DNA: TGTGCCAGCACGCTGACAGGGGTAGTGTGGAACACTGAAGCTTTCTTT
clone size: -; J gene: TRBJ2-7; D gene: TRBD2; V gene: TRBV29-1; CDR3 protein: CSVALAGVEQYF; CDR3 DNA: TGCAGCGTTGCGCTAGCGGGAGTCGAGCAGTACTTC
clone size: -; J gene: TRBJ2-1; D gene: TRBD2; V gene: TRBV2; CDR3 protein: CASSEGGLAGTYNEQFF; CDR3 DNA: TGTGCCAGCAGTGAAGGGGGACTAGCGGGGACCTACAATGAGCAGTTCTTC
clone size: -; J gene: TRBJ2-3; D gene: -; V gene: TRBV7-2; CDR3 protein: CASSLGLEVDTQYF; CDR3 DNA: TGTGCCAGCAGCTTAGGTTTAGAAGTGGATACGCAGTATTTT
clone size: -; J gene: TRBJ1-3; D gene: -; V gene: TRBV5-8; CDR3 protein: CASSLRGSENTIYF; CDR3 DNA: TGTGCCAGCAGCTTGCGGGGATCGGAAAACACCATATATTTT
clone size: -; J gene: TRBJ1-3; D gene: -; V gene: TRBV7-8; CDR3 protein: CASSLGGLNSGNTIYF; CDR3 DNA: TGTGCCAGCAGCTTAGGTGGGCTCAACTCTGGAAACACCATATATTTT
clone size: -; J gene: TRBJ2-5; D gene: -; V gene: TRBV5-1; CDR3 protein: CASTGQETQYF; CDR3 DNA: TGCGCCAGCACAGGGCAGGAGACCCAGTACTTC
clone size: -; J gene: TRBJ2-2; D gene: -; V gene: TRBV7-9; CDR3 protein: CASSTPTGFNTGELFF; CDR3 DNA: TGTGCCAGCAGCACGCCAACAGGGTTTAACACCGGGGAGCTGTTTTTT
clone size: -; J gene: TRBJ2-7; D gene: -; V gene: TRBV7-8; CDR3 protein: CASSLARAAYEQYF; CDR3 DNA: TGTGCCAGCAGCTTAGCGCGGGCAGCCTACGAGCAGTACTTC
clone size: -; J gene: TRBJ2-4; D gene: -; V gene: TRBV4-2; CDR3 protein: CASSQDEEGYQNIQYF; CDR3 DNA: TGTGCCAGCAGCCAAGATGAGGAAGGTTACCAAAACATTCAGTACTTC
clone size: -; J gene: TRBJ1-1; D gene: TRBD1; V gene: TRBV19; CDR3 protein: CATLKGQVASNTEAFF; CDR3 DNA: TGTGCCACACTCAAAGGACAGGTTGCTTCGAACACTGAAGCTTTCTTT
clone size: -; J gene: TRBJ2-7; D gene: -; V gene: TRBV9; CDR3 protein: CASSVEEGRKQYF; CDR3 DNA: TGTGCCAGCAGCGTAGAGGAAGGGAGGAAGCAGTACTTC